This is a list of T cell receptor beta chains from one sample in a study of blood T cell repertoires in COVID-19. Libraries were prepared by immunoSEQ multiplex PCR; TCRdb keeps only in-frame clonotypes and omits some of them. The table shows 300,000 to 400,000 clones, with approximately 86% occurring only once. Specimen: peripheral blood. These receptor sequences come from a human donor in a cohort sampled during active COVID-19. Each CDR3 is given without its conserved first and last residue. Rows give clone size only sometimes, using once, few, many, or a class for an expanded clone.

clone_size	v_call	cdr3_aa
once	TRBV7-9	ASSLGLAEGSYEQY
NA	TRBV7-9	ASSPIGTSGRYNEQF
NA	TRBV7-3	ASSLTARQWTSYNEQF
NA	TRBV6-1	ASSSQGWAEAF
NA	TRBV7-2	ASTPSGGGRGYT
NA	TRBV6-5	ASSTGRVYNEQF
NA	TRBV3-1/TRBV3-2	ASSRGQDLAKNIQY
NA	TRBV27	ATPPPQRQDNSPPQY
NA	TRBV30	ASSGRAANEQF
once	TRBV2	ASSEVTRDRAIYGYT
NA	TRBV4-1	ASSQDTSGSPSTGELF
NA	TRBV28	ASSDGGVHSNQPRH
NA	TRBV3-1/TRBV3-2	ASSPGQDPSGYGYT
NA	TRBV6-5	ASSGSELGLKGYT
once	TRBV28	ASSAGEDGYT
NA	TRBV2	ASSSRQVTAEAF
NA	TRBV30	AWTPAGTVNEKLF
NA	TRBV5-1	ASSSSTSGTDTQY
NA	TRBV28	ASRTGEATLYSSGYGYT
NA	TRBV9	ASSVRGQGATDTQY
few	TRBV29-1	SVGGSGPQH
few	TRBV21-1	ASSTAPRDEKLF
NA	TRBV5-6	ASSLVGESKNIQY
NA	TRBV20-1	SASSSGRLFEQF
NA	TRBV2	ASSEGGGSNTEAF
NA	TRBV11-3	ASKRAGSTNEQF
NA	TRBV29-1	SVEKSGNYGYT
NA	TRBV7-2	ASSLAPTGTGGNTIY
NA	TRBV4-1	ASSQVKGPDYGYT
NA	TRBV2	ASRGLAVDEQF
NA	TRBV6-6	ASRNRVSGANVLT
once	TRBV6-6	ASSPPNPRGGISYEQY
NA	TRBV7-8	ASSLEGGGATNEKLF
NA	TRBV3-1/TRBV3-2	ASSQGWGRYNEQF
NA	TRBV9	ASSHTIRGPPYGYT
once	TRBV3-1/TRBV3-2	ASSQAEGLYGYT
few	TRBV11-2	ASSYGGTDTQY
NA	TRBV6-1	ASSEVTGGDTLQGYT
NA	TRBV19	ASTAAGGPQNIQY
NA	TRBV7-2	ASSRGQGGSTEAF
NA	TRBV5-4	ASSIQYSGANVLT
NA	TRBV3-1/TRBV3-2	ASSQEGSYEQY
NA	TRBV11-2	ASSLGGRGT
NA	TRBV28	ASSFERGIIEQF
NA	TRBV28	ASTYSGETQY
NA	TRBV5-1	ASSLDGLGSSYEQY
NA	TRBV27	ASSFSGTGGNTIY
NA	TRBV28	ASSPGHLGDEKLF
NA	TRBV4-1	ASSRFSGRQPQH
NA	TRBV7-8	ASSPLDRSNYGYT
NA	TRBV7-2	ASSPDRNTNEKLF
NA	TRBV9	ASSPVGRVETQY
NA	TRBV11-2	ASSPGTANSPLH
once	TRBV29-1	SVRPGLADNEQF
NA	TRBV7-9	ASSSTGYGYT